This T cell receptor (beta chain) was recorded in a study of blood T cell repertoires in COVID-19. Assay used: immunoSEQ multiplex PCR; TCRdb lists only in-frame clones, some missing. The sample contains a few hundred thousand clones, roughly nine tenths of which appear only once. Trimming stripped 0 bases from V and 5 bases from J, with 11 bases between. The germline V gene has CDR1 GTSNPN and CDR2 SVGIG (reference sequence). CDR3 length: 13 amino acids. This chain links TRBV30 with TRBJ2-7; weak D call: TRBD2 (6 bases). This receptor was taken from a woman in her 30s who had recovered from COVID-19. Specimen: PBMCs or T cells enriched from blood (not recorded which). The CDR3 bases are TGTGCCTGGAGTGTGCGGGGAATGGACGAGCAGTACTTC. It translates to CAWSVRGMDEQYF.